This entry features one T cell receptor beta chain sequence. Stated time point: patch test 2, 6 weeks after DPC sensitization. Regarding treatment: therapeutic diphenylcyclopropenone sensitization with weekly scalp DPC. From whole blood left unfractionated, total RNA was extracted. TCRdb called the RACE reads again in MiXCR, with one record for every CDR3 protein. The sample holds around 67,000 distinct CDR3 sequences, approximately 9% seen once. The data belong to a study of human T cells and chemical hapten exposure. This specimen consisted of whole blood, obtained in connection with sensitization to the hapten diphenylcyclopropenone (DPC). The receptor was derived from a woman aged 45 to 65 with alopecia areata. Some clones in this sample may be carry-over from other donors' samples.

The CDR3 loop reads CAISVASGGLVDTQYF. CDR3 nucleotides: TGTGCCATCAGTGTGGCTAGCGGGGGCCTGGTGGATACGCAGTATTTT. The chain uses TRBV10-3 and TRBJ2-3; 10 bases agree with TRBD2. This CDR3 is 16 amino acids long. V was clipped by 4 bases and J by 6 bases; unmatched bases: 10. The germline CDR1 and CDR2 sequences are ENHRY and SYGVKD.